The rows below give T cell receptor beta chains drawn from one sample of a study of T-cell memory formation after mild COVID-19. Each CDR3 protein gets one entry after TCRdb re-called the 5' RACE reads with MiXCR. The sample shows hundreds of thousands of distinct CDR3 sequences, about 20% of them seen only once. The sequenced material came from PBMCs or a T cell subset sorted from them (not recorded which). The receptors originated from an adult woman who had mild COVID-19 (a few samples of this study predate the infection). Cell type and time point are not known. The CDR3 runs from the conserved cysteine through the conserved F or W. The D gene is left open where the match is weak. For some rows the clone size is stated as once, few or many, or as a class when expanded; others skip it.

cdr3_nt: TGTGCCAGCAGCCCCCGGCCATCCAGGACAGGGGTAGACGAGCAGTACTTC
cdr3_aa: CASSPRPSRTGVDEQYF
j_call: TRBJ2-7
clone_size: few
v_call: TRBV7-2
d_call: TRBD1

cdr3_nt: TGTGCCATCAGTGAGTCGAATCTAGCGAGGACCTACGAGCAGTACTTC
cdr3_aa: CAISESNLARTYEQYF
j_call: TRBJ2-7
clone_size: .
v_call: TRBV10-3
d_call: .

cdr3_nt: TGCGCCAGCAGCCCGGACAGGGTAGGCCGGCGCAATGAGCAGTTCTTC
cdr3_aa: CASSPDRVGRRNEQFF
j_call: TRBJ2-1
clone_size: .
v_call: TRBV5-1
d_call: TRBD1

cdr3_nt: TGTGCCATCAGTGAGGGATCCGGGACAGGGTCCTACGAGCAGTACTTC
cdr3_aa: CAISEGSGTGSYEQYF
j_call: TRBJ2-7
clone_size: .
v_call: TRBV10-3
d_call: TRBD1

cdr3_nt: TGCGCCAGCAACGGCGGGACCTACAATGAGCAGTTCTTC
cdr3_aa: CASNGGTYNEQFF
j_call: TRBJ2-1
clone_size: once
v_call: TRBV5-1
d_call: .

cdr3_nt: TGTGCCACCGGAGAGACAGCAGCGAACACCGGGGAGCTGTTTTTT
cdr3_aa: CATGETAANTGELFF
j_call: TRBJ2-2
clone_size: few
v_call: TRBV15
d_call: .

cdr3_nt: TGTGCCAGCAGCTTAGCAGGGGGAACTGGAAACACCATATATTTT
cdr3_aa: CASSLAGGTGNTIYF
j_call: TRBJ1-3
clone_size: medium-sized
v_call: TRBV7-8
d_call: .

cdr3_nt: TGCAGCGTTGAGTACCGGGGTCAGGCAGATACGCAGTATTTT
cdr3_aa: CSVEYRGQADTQYF
j_call: TRBJ2-3
clone_size: .
v_call: TRBV29-1
d_call: .

cdr3_nt: TGTGCCAGCAGTCGTCCGGGACAGACCTATGGCTACACCTTC
cdr3_aa: CASSRPGQTYGYTF
j_call: TRBJ1-2
clone_size: few
v_call: TRBV25-1
d_call: TRBD1

cdr3_nt: TGTGCCAGCAGCCCAGACAGGAAGGGCTACACCTTC
cdr3_aa: CASSPDRKGYTF
j_call: TRBJ1-2
clone_size: .
v_call: TRBV7-9
d_call: .

cdr3_nt: TGTGCCAGCAGTCCCACATCTCTAAACAATACGCAGTATTTT
cdr3_aa: CASSPTSLNNTQYF
j_call: TRBJ2-3
clone_size: .
v_call: TRBV12-3/TRBV12-4
d_call: .

cdr3_nt: TGCGCCAGCAGCTTGGCCGCGCACAGGGGGCACAATGAGCAGTTCTTC
cdr3_aa: CASSLAAHRGHNEQFF
j_call: TRBJ2-1
clone_size: .
v_call: TRBV5-1
d_call: TRBD1

cdr3_nt: TGTGCCAGCAGCATTGGACTAGCGGGGGTCCCTCACACAGATACGCAGTATTTT
cdr3_aa: CASSIGLAGVPHTDTQYF
j_call: TRBJ2-3
clone_size: .
v_call: TRBV9
d_call: TRBD2

cdr3_nt: TGTGCCAGCAGCTCCTCCACAGGGTCTAGTGGCTACACCTTC
cdr3_aa: CASSSSTGSSGYTF
j_call: TRBJ1-2
clone_size: few
v_call: TRBV7-2
d_call: .

cdr3_nt: TGTGCCAGCAGCACTAGACAGGGCCAGGTTTCAGATACGCAGTATTTT
cdr3_aa: CASSTRQGQVSDTQYF
j_call: TRBJ2-3
clone_size: few
v_call: TRBV7-2
d_call: TRBD1

cdr3_nt: TGTGCCAGCAGGGAAACTAATGAGCAGTTCTTC
cdr3_aa: CASRETNEQFF
j_call: TRBJ2-1
clone_size: .
v_call: TRBV4-2
d_call: .

cdr3_nt: TGTGCCAGCAGCCGGAGGGGCAGGACTGAAGCTTTCTTT
cdr3_aa: CASSRRGRTEAFF
j_call: TRBJ1-1
clone_size: few
v_call: TRBV6-5
d_call: .

cdr3_nt: TGTGCCACCAGCAGAGATTGGGACAGGGGCAATTCACCCCTCCACTTT
cdr3_aa: CATSRDWDRGNSPLHF
j_call: TRBJ1-6
clone_size: few
v_call: TRBV15
d_call: TRBD1

cdr3_nt: TGCAGTGCTAGGTGGCCTAGCGGAGGGGGCTCCGAGCAGTACTTC
cdr3_aa: CSARWPSGGGSEQYF
j_call: TRBJ2-7
clone_size: .
v_call: TRBV20-1
d_call: .

cdr3_nt: TGTGCCAGCAGCCTGGGTGGGACTAGACACAATGAGCAGTTCTTC
cdr3_aa: CASSLGGTRHNEQFF
j_call: TRBJ2-1
clone_size: .
v_call: TRBV3-1
d_call: TRBD2

cdr3_nt: TGTGCCAGCAGTGACAGGGGCACGAAGACCCAGTACTTC
cdr3_aa: CASSDRGTKTQYF
j_call: TRBJ2-5
clone_size: .
v_call: TRBV2
d_call: .

cdr3_nt: TGTGCCAGCAGTCGGGTCCCGGTAGGCCAGTACTTC
cdr3_aa: CASSRVPVGQYF
j_call: TRBJ2-5
clone_size: few
v_call: TRBV6-2/TRBV6-3
d_call: .

cdr3_nt: TGTGCCAGCTCCCGGGACAGGAACACCGGGGAGCTGTTTTTT
cdr3_aa: CASSRDRNTGELFF
j_call: TRBJ2-2
clone_size: .
v_call: TRBV14
d_call: TRBD1

cdr3_nt: TGCAGTGCTAGGAGTGGACAGGTCCCCACCTACGAGCAGTACTTC
cdr3_aa: CSARSGQVPTYEQYF
j_call: TRBJ2-7
clone_size: few
v_call: TRBV20-1
d_call: TRBD1

cdr3_nt: TGTGCCAGCAGTTACGGGGGACTAGCGGGACCCTACAATGAGCAGTTCTTC
cdr3_aa: CASSYGGLAGPYNEQFF
j_call: TRBJ2-1
clone_size: .
v_call: TRBV6-2/TRBV6-3
d_call: TRBD2

cdr3_nt: TGTGCCAGCAGACCTGGCTCTGGAAACACCATATATTTT
cdr3_aa: CASRPGSGNTIYF
j_call: TRBJ1-3
clone_size: few
v_call: TRBV3-1
d_call: .

cdr3_nt: TGTGCCAGCGTCAAGGACAGGGGAGGCTATGGCTACACCTTC
cdr3_aa: CASVKDRGGYGYTF
j_call: TRBJ1-2
clone_size: many
v_call: TRBV19
d_call: TRBD1

cdr3_nt: TGTGCCAGCATTACCGGGCGGGGGGCCTACAATGAGCAGTTCTTC
cdr3_aa: CASITGRGAYNEQFF
j_call: TRBJ2-1
clone_size: .
v_call: TRBV2
d_call: TRBD2

cdr3_nt: TGCGCCAGCGCGACCGCGAACACCGGGGAGCTGTTTTTT
cdr3_aa: CASATANTGELFF
j_call: TRBJ2-2
clone_size: few
v_call: TRBV5-1
d_call: .

cdr3_nt: TGTGCCAGCAGTGAGCGGGAAACAGATACGCAGTATTTT
cdr3_aa: CASSERETDTQYF
j_call: TRBJ2-3
clone_size: few
v_call: TRBV2
d_call: .

cdr3_nt: TGTGCCAGCAGCCGACTCAGTGGAACTGAAGCTTTCTTT
cdr3_aa: CASSRLSGTEAFF
j_call: TRBJ1-1
clone_size: .
v_call: TRBV7-3
d_call: .

cdr3_nt: TGTGCCAGCAGCTACTCCGGGGGCGATACGCAGTATTTT
cdr3_aa: CASSYSGGDTQYF
j_call: TRBJ2-3
clone_size: .
v_call: TRBV7-8
d_call: .